The 13 T cell receptor beta chains reported below all come from one sample, sequenced in a study of blood T cell repertoires in COVID-19. Measured with immunoSEQ multiplex PCR; TCRdb has only the in-frame clones, and not every one. This table has 120,000 to 150,000 clones, approximately 80% appearing once. The sample consisted of peripheral blood. The receptor source for this set is a woman older than 75 in a cohort sampled during active or convalescent COVID-19.

This sequence joins TRBV7-9 and TRBJ1-2, with D possibly TRBD1 on 6 matching bases. The germline gives CDR1 SEHNR, CDR2 FQNEAQ (reference sequence). The CDR3 is 13 amino acids. V gave up 8 bases and J gave up 4 bases, with 14 bases separating them. CDR3 nucleotide sequence: TGTGCCAGCGGAAGACAGGAGCTCTATGGCTACACCTTC. Residues: CASGRQELYGYTF.

This chain connects TRBV5-1 to TRBJ2-5; TRBD2 aligns across 8 bases. The germline gives CDR1 SGHRS, CDR2 YFSETQ. The CDR3 contains 15 residues. Unmatched junction bases numbered 9, after V lost 4 bases and J lost 4 bases. The CDR3 reads CASSPRGGPLETQYF. The CDR3 bases are TGCGCCAGCAGCCCTCGGGGGGGCCCTTTAGAGACCCAGTACTTC. Looking up the rest from reference TRBV5-1 and TRBJ2-5 gives the full variable domain: KAGVTQTPRYLIKTRGQQVTLSCSPISGHRSVSWYQQTPGQGLQFLFEYFSETQRNKGNFPGRFSGRQFSNSRSEMNVSTLELGDSALYLCASSPRGGPLETQYFGPGTRLLVL.

This rearrangement joins TRBV5-6 to TRBJ1-5; D gene unclear. CDR1 and CDR2 (germline): SGHDT, YYEEEE. The CDR3 runs to 14 residues. V was shortened by 2 bases and J by 3 bases, with 9 bases between the two germline ends. The CDR3 reads CASSFSGNNQPQHF. The CDR3 nucleotides are TGTGCCAGCAGCTTCTCAGGCAACAATCAGCCCCAGCATTTT. The full variable domain, in which reference TRBV5-6 and TRBJ1-5 provide the parts outside the CDR3, is DAGVTQSPTHLIKTRGQQVTLRCSPKSGHDTVSWYQQALGQGPQFIFQYYEEEERQRGNFPDRFSGHQFPNYSSELNVNALLLGDSALYLCASSFSGNNQPQHFGDGTRLSIL.

The chain combines TRBV5-5 with TRBJ1-5; D uncertain. Germline CDR1 SGHKS, CDR2 YYEKEE (reference sequence). CDR3 size: 15 residues. The V gene lost 0 bases and the J gene lost 4 bases, with 11 bases spanning the gap. The CDR3 reads CASSLAVTANQPQHF. As DNA, the CDR3 is TGTGCCAGCAGCTTGGCCGTCACAGCAAATCAGCCCCAGCATTTT.

This chain joins TRBV29-1 and TRBJ2-5, with D perhaps matching TRBD1 (5 bases). This CDR3 is built from 13 residues. The V end lost 4 bases, the J end lost 0 bases, and 9 bases lay between the germline ends. Germline V gives CDR1 SQVTM, CDR2 ANQGSEA. The CDR3 DNA reads TGCAGCGTTGGAGACAGATACCAAGAGACCCAGTACTTC. Translation gives CSVGDRYQETQYF.

The chain links TRBV29-1 to TRBJ2-5, with D possibly being TRBD1 (5 bases). V was shortened by 3 bases and J by 4 bases, with 15 bases between the two germline ends. This CDR3 spans 14 amino acids. The germline V gene encodes CDR1 SQVTM and CDR2 ANQGSEA. In DNA form, the CDR3 reads TGCAGCGTTGATGGGTCCGACAGAATAGAGACCCAGTACTTC. It yields the protein CSVDGSDRIETQYF.

The J gene is TRBJ1-2, the V gene TRBV12-3 or TRBV12-4, with unresolved D. CDR3 length: 13 amino acids. V lost 3 bases to trimming and J lost 2 bases, with 7 bases between them. CDR3 protein: CASSFRRNYGYTF. The DNA of the CDR3 is TGTGCCAGCAGTTTTAGGCGGAACTATGGCTACACCTTC.

The V call is TRBV14, the J call TRBJ2-3, with D unclear. Germline CDR1 is SGHDN and CDR2 is FVKESK. V was pared by 1 base and J by 5 bases, with 13 bases between. The CDR3 spans 15 residues. Here the CDR3 reads CASSQVRAFLDTQYF. As DNA, the CDR3 is TGTGCCAGCAGCCAAGTTCGAGCTTTTTTAGATACGCAGTATTTT.

This clone was seen once. The chain joins TRBV5-4 to TRBJ2-5, with D maybe TRBD2 (5 bases). Trimming stripped 4 bases from V and 2 bases from J, with 12 bases between. The germline V gene encodes CDR1 SGHNT and CDR2 YYREEE (reference sequence). The CDR3 is made up of 14 amino acids. The CDR3 DNA is TGTGCCAGCAGCCCGGAGGCAGATCAAGAGACCCAGTACTTC. The encoded protein is CASSPEADQETQYF.

This chain joins TRBV2 and TRBJ1-6, with a tentative D call TRBD1 (5 bases). CDR3 size: 13 residues. CDR1 is SNHLY, CDR2 FYNNEI, per germline. The V end lost 7 bases, the J end lost 7 bases, and 11 bases lay between the germline ends. CDR3 coding DNA: TGTGCCAGCAAGCAGGGTTGGAATTCACCCCTCCACTTT. Its translation is CASKQGWNSPLHF.

The chain employs TRBV2 and TRBJ1-1; D is ambiguous. CDR1 and CDR2 (germline): SNHLY, FYNNEI. The CDR3 loop spans 13 amino acids. V lost 6 bases to trimming and J lost 0 bases, with 8 bases between them. CDR3 bases: TGTGCCAGCAGAAGAGAGATGAACACTGAAGCTTTCTTT. Its translation: CASRREMNTEAFF.

J is TRBJ1-5 and V is TRBV6-5, with no clear D. Germline V gene data show CDR1 as MNHEY and CDR2 as SVGAGI. Trimming shortened V by 8 bases and J by 5 bases, and 16 bases separated the two germline ends. The CDR3 sequence is 14 residues long. CDR3 in amino acids: CASSPDAGYQPQHF. The CDR3 bases are TGTGCCAGCTCTCCCGACGCCGGGTATCAGCCCCAGCATTTT.

The chain combines TRBV5-1 with TRBJ1-4, with unresolved D. The germline V gene encodes CDR1 SGHRS and CDR2 YFSETQ. The V and J ends lost 1 base and 7 bases respectively, with 11 bases between them. The CDR3 length is 14 residues. Here the CDR3 reads CASSLSGSGEKLFF. The CDR3, as DNA: TGCGCCAGCAGCTTGTCGGGGTCAGGTGAAAAACTGTTTTTT.